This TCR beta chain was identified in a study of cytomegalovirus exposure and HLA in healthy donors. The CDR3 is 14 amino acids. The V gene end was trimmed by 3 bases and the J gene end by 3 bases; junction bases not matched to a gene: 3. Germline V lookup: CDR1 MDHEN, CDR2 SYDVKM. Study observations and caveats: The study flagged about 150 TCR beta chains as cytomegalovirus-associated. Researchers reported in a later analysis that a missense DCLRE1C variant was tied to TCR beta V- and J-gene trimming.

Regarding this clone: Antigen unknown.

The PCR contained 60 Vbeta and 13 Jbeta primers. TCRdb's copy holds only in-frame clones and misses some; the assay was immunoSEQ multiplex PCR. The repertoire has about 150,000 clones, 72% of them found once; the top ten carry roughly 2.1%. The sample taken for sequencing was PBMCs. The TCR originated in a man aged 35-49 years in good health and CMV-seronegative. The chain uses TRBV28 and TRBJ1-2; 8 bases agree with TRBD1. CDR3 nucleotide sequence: TGTGCCAGCAGTTTTGTGGACAGGGACTATGGCTACACCTTC. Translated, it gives CASSFVDRDYGYTF.